This T cell receptor beta chain came from a study of blood T cell repertoires in COVID-19. From germline, CDR1 is MDHEN and CDR2 SYDVKM. The CDR3 covers 16 residues. Trimming left V 3 bases short and J 3 bases short, with 17 bases between. This clone was observed a single time. Here immunoSEQ multiplex PCR was the method, and the copy in TCRdb shows in-frame clones only, minus some. This table has roughly 200,000 clones, around 90% appearing once. Material for sequencing was peripheral blood. The sequence was obtained from a man in his 70s with acute or convalescent COVID-19. The V and J genes are TRBV28 and TRBJ1-1; D ambiguous. The CDR3 nucleotides read TGTGCCAGCAGTTTCGAGGGCCGAAGCTCTTACACTGAAGCTTTCTTT. Translated: CASSFEGRSSYTEAFF. The full variable domain, in which reference TRBV28 and TRBJ1-1 provide the parts outside the CDR3, is DVKVTQSSRYLVKRTGEKVFLECVQDMDHENMFWYRQDPGLGLRLIYFSYDVKMKEKGDIPEGYSVSREKKERFSLILESASTNQTSMYLCASSFEGRSSYTEAFFGQGTRLTVV.